What follows are 26 T cell receptor beta chains derived from one specimen sequenced in a study of vaccination effects on CD4 cells after COVID-19. The assay was immunoSEQ multiplex PCR, and TCRdb's table has in-frame clones only and misses some. The data contain about 58,000 clones, around three quarters of them singletons. These receptors' antigens are unknown. The authors isolated CD4+ T cells after about 10 days of culture. Sequences were derived from CD4+ T cells from PBMCs cultured without peptide, sampled before COVID-19 vaccination. The receptors come from a human donor who received a COVID-19 vaccine.

This chain joins TRBV6-5 and TRBJ1-5; 8 bases match TRBD1. The germline CDR1 and CDR2 sequences are MNHEY and SVGAGI. Trimming at V came to 5 bases and at J to 7 bases, leaving 7 bases not matched to a gene. This CDR3 contains 14 residues. CDR3 protein: CASSQRDRGQPQHF. As DNA, the CDR3 is TGTGCCAGCAGTCAACGAGACAGGGGCCAGCCCCAGCATTTT.

V is TRBV2 and J is TRBJ2-1; 10 nucleotides line up with TRBD2. This CDR3 has 15 amino acids. Germline loops: CDR1 SNHLY, CDR2 FYNNEI. V lost 6 bases to trimming and J lost 6 bases; unmatched junction nucleotides: 8. This CDR3 reads CASRVGLAVFNEQFF. In DNA form, the CDR3 reads TGTGCCAGCAGGGTAGGACTAGCGGTCTTCAATGAGCAGTTCTTC. The full variable domain, its missing parts supplied by reference TRBV2 and TRBJ2-1, is EPEVTQTPSHQVTQMGQEVILRCVPISNHLYFYWYRQILGQKVEFLVSFYNNEISEKSEIFDDQFSVERPDGSNFTLKIRSTKLEDSAMYFCASRVGLAVFNEQFFGPGTRLTVL.

This rearrangement joins TRBV30 to TRBJ1-6; possibly TRBD1 for D (6 bases). V gave up 3 bases and J gave up 8 bases, with 20 bases separating them. CDR3 length: 16 amino acids. Germline CDR1 is GTSNPN and CDR2 is SVGIG (reference sequence). The CDR3 DNA follows: TGTGCCTGGAGCAAAGTGGTGGGTACAGGGCATTCACCCCTCCACTTT. It yields the protein CAWSKVVGTGHSPLHF.

This clone was seen once. The DNA for the CDR3 is TGCGCCAGCAGCTTGGACGGGGCCGCCGGGGAGCTGTTTTTT. This codes for CASSLDGAAGELFF. This chain links TRBV5-1 with TRBJ2-2; D is tentatively TRBD1 or TRBD2 (5 bases each). Per the germline V gene, CDR1 is SGHRS and CDR2 is YFSETQ. Trimming shortened V by 0 bases and J by 6 bases, and 9 bases separated the two germline ends. CDR3 length equals 14 residues.

This clone was detected once. The CDR3: CASRTQGVGTEAFF. CDR3 nucleotides: TGTGCCAGCAGGACCCAGGGGGTAGGGACTGAAGCTTTCTTT. The chain recombines TRBV6-5 with TRBJ1-1, with 7 bases lining up with TRBD1. V trimming: 6 bases; J trimming: 5 bases; junction bases outside the gene matches: 9. The CDR3 sequence is 14 residues long. Per the germline V gene, CDR1 is MNHEY and CDR2 is SVGAGI.

This clone was detected a few times. V gene TRBV11-2 combines with J gene TRBJ2-7; D is uncertain. This CDR3 has 14 residues. Between the trimmed V and J ends, which lost 0 bases and 0 bases, there was a span of 6 bases. The germline V gene has CDR1 SGHAT and CDR2 FQNNGV. The CDR3: CASSLDRSSYEQYV. The CDR3 DNA follows: TGTGCCAGCAGCTTAGATCGTAGCTCCTACGAGCAGTACGTC.

The chain joins TRBV20-1 to TRBJ2-1; 9 bases match TRBD2. There are 16 residues in the CDR3. Losses at the gene ends were 3 bases for V and 2 bases for J; bases not matched to a gene: 8. Germline CDR1 DFQATT, CDR2 SNEGSKA (reference sequence). CDR3 bases: TGCAGTGCTAGTGGTCTAGCGGGGCAGGCCTACAATGAGCAGTTCTTC. Protein product: CSASGLAGQAYNEQFF.

The rearrangement joins TRBV6-5 to TRBJ2-5; 8 nucleotides match TRBD1. Germline trimming cut 2 bases from V and 5 bases from J; bases unmatched to any gene: 7. Germline-derived CDR1 and CDR2 are MNHEY and SVGAGI. There are 15 residues in the CDR3. The CDR3 nucleotides read TGTGCCAGCAGTTACGGACAGGGCTATCGGGAGACCCAGTACTTC. It codes for CASSYGQGYRETQYF.

The J gene is TRBJ1-2, the V gene TRBV28; 7 bases are a match to TRBD1. V was clipped by 6 bases and J by 3 bases; unmatched bases: 4. Germline values: CDR1 MDHEN, CDR2 SYDVKM. CDR3 size: 13 residues. The CDR3 region is CASRPGTDYGYTF. CDR3 coding DNA: TGTGCCAGCAGGCCCGGGACAGACTATGGCTACACCTTC.

The V and J genes are TRBV28 and TRBJ1-5, with 9 bases that match TRBD1. Germline V gene sequence: CDR1 MDHEN, CDR2 SYDVKM. The CDR3 is made up of 15 amino acids. V shed 6 bases and J 3 bases; nucleotides not matched to a gene: 6. As DNA, the CDR3 is TGTGCCAGCAGCACAGGGGGCCCCGACAATCAGCCCCAGCATTTT. Translation gives CASSTGGPDNQPQHF.

The chain uses TRBV10-3 and TRBJ1-6; perhaps TRBD1 as D (6 bases). Per germline, CDR1 ENHRY and CDR2 SYGVKD. The CDR3 runs 14 residues. The ends were cut back, 9 bases at V and 2 bases at J, with 11 bases in the middle. CDR3 loop: CAIAQGPYNSPLHF. The DNA for the CDR3 is TGTGCCATTGCACAGGGCCCCTATAATTCACCCCTCCACTTT.

V usage is TRBV25-1 and J usage is TRBJ1-1; no clear D gene. CDR1 MGHDK and CDR2 SYGVNS come from the germline V gene. The CDR3 consists of 14 residues. The V and J ends lost 6 bases and 6 bases respectively, with 17 bases between them. The CDR3 nucleotides read TGTGCCAGCAGCCGGGAATCACGGAAGGCTGAAGCTTTCTTT. Its translation: CASSRESRKAEAFF.

This chain uses TRBV7-2 with TRBJ2-1; perhaps D is TRBD1 or TRBD2 (5 bases each). V lost 7 bases, J lost 0 bases, and 10 bases lay in between. The germline V gene encodes CDR1 SGHTA and CDR2 FQGNSA. The CDR3 sequence is 14 residues long. CDR3 nucleotides: TGTGCCAGCAAACGGGGACCCTCCTACAATGAGCAGTTCTTC. Protein product: CASKRGPSYNEQFF.

The chain employs TRBV6-5 and TRBJ2-2; no clear D gene. The V and J ends lost 2 bases and 5 bases respectively, with 9 bases between them. Germline assignment: CDR1 MNHEY and CDR2 SVGAGI. The length of the CDR3 is 14 residues. CDR3 sequence: CASSYIRITGELFF. CDR3 sequence (DNA): TGTGCCAGCAGTTACATCCGCATAACCGGGGAGCTGTTTTTT.

The rearrangement joins TRBV7-3 to TRBJ1-1; D is perhaps TRBD1 (5 bases). V lost 5 bases, J lost 11 bases, and 15 bases lay in between. This CDR3 is built from 12 residues. CDR1 is SGHTA, CDR2 FQGTGA, per germline. The CDR3 coding sequence is TGTGCCAGCAGCCAAGGGGCAGGGTCGGCTTTCTTT. Protein sequence: CASSQGAGSAFF.

This chain links TRBV21-1 with TRBJ2-3; the table gives TRBD1 as D, unverified against the DNA. TRBV21-1 is a pseudogene. This CDR3 region has 17 residues. CDR3 nucleotide sequence: TGTGCCAGCAGCAAAGTTCAGGGGGCATGCAAAGCAGATACGCAGTATTTT. This translates into CASSKVQGACKADTQYF.

This chain connects TRBV5-1 to TRBJ2-2, with D perhaps TRBD1 or TRBD2 (5 bases each). The germline gives CDR1 SGHRS, CDR2 YFSETQ. CDR3 length: 14 amino acids. V dropped 4 bases and J dropped 6 bases, with 13 bases sitting between them. The CDR3, as DNA: TGCGCCAGCAGCACAACCGGGACCCCCGGGGAGCTGTTTTTT. This gives the protein CASSTTGTPGELFF. Variable domain in full (rest from reference TRBV5-1 and TRBJ2-2): KAGVTQTPRYLIKTRGQQVTLSCSPISGHRSVSWYQQTPGQGLQFLFEYFSETQRNKGNFPGRFSGRQFSNSRSEMNVSTLELGDSALYLCASSTTGTPGELFFGEGSRLTVL.

The rearrangement links TRBV18 to TRBJ2-2; no reliable D call. The germline V and J ends were trimmed by 2 bases and 0 bases, with 7 bases remaining between them. This CDR3 contains 15 residues. The germline gives CDR1 KGHSH, CDR2 LQKENI. Here the CDR3 reads CASSPDNTNTGELFF. The DNA of the CDR3 is TGTGCCAGCTCACCAGATAACACGAACACCGGGGAGCTGTTTTTT.

The sample holds one count of this clone. J is TRBJ1-2 and V is TRBV18, with D possibly being TRBD1 (5 bases). The CDR3 length is 13 residues. Between the trimmed V and J ends, which lost 4 bases and 3 bases, there was a span of 9 bases. Germline lookup yields CDR1 KGHSH and CDR2 LQKENI. CDR3 loop: CASSRTPDYGYTF. The CDR3 region has the DNA TGTGCCAGCTCACGGACACCGGACTATGGCTACACCTTC.

The J gene is TRBJ2-7, the V gene TRBV28; tentatively, D is TRBD1 (6 bases). Germline V CDR1 and CDR2: MDHEN, SYDVKM. The CDR3 spans 16 residues. V lost 5 bases and J 1 base, leaving 18 bases between the germline ends. For the CDR3, the DNA is TGTGCCAGCAGTCCCGTGACAGGTCGTCCTTCCTACGAGCAGTACGTC. Encoded protein: CASSPVTGRPSYEQYV.

The J gene is TRBJ1-5, the V gene TRBV19; weak D call: TRBD1 (6 bases). The V gene's germline CDR1 is LNHDA and CDR2 SQIVND (reference sequence). V lost 4 bases, J lost 1 base, and 14 bases lay in between. CDR3 length: 16 residues. Written as DNA, the CDR3 is TGTGCCAGTAGTACATGGGGGGGCGCAAGCAATCAGCCCCAGCATTTT. It encodes CASSTWGGASNQPQHF.

This clone was found once. This chain uses TRBV7-9 with TRBJ2-5; D possibly corresponds to TRBD1 (5 bases). The CDR3 length is 14 residues. Germline V gene sequence: CDR1 SEHNR, CDR2 FQNEAQ (reference sequence). V dropped 2 bases and J dropped 2 bases, with 9 bases sitting between them. For the CDR3, the DNA is TGTGCCAGCAGCTTAAACACAGGACAAGAGACCCAGTACTTC. Translated, it gives CASSLNTGQETQYF.

This chain links TRBV19 with TRBJ2-2; D is undetermined. The CDR3 has 14 residues. Looked up from germline, CDR1 is LNHDA and CDR2 is SQIVND (reference sequence). Between the trimmed V and J ends, which lost 7 bases and 2 bases, there was a span of 11 bases. Here the CDR3 DNA reads TGTGCCAGTACCTCCCAATACAACACCGGGGAGCTGTTTTTT. It specifies CASTSQYNTGELFF.

The V call is TRBV29-1, the J call TRBJ1-2; D not resolved. Trimming took off 3 bases at V and 8 bases at J, with 16 bases between the two ends. The CDR3 totals 13 residues. Germline loops: CDR1 SQVTM, CDR2 ANQGSEA. CDR3 in amino acids: CSVDRTPGRGYTF. In DNA form, the CDR3 reads TGCAGCGTTGACCGTACCCCCGGGAGAGGCTACACCTTC.

J is TRBJ1-5 and V is TRBV5-6; 7 bases are a match to TRBD1. Germline V gene data show CDR1 as SGHDT and CDR2 as YYEEEE. V shed 4 bases and J 0 bases; nucleotides not matched to a gene: 10. The CDR3 has 17 residues. CDR3 sequence (DNA): TGTGCCAGCAGCGATAATCACAGGGGATATAGCAATCAGCCCCAGCATTTT. It codes for CASSDNHRGYSNQPQHF.

Concerning this clone itself: The same CDR3 arises from other DNA sequences in this sample as well. The J gene is TRBJ1-4, the V gene TRBV5-1; D is unresolved. Trimming removed 3 bases at V and 2 bases at J, with 8 bases between. The germline V gene has CDR1 SGHRS and CDR2 YFSETQ. The CDR3 has 14 residues. CDR3 residues: CASSSTSTNEKLFF. DNA for the CDR3: TGCGCCAGCAGCTCAACATCTACTAATGAAAAACTGTTTTTT.